These 5 T cell receptor beta chains came from one sample sequenced in a study of CD8 T cells in ankylosing spondylitis. General study findings and limits: Among TCR beta sequences, a motif of about 8 highly homologous variants appeared characteristic of ankylosing spondylitis blood.

MiXCR, run by TCRdb on the 5' RACE reads, gives a single entry per CDR3 protein. The table lists hundreds of thousands of distinct CDR3 sequences, about 12% of them singletons. For these receptors, no antigen is known. The sample taken for sequencing was blood, either unsorted or a sorted T cell fraction (not recorded which). The source of these receptors is a male donor with ankylosing spondylitis.

This clonotype was seen repeatedly, ten times or more. This rearrangement joins TRBV20-1 to TRBJ2-1, with D perhaps TRBD2 (5 bases). The CDR3 covers 12 residues. V was cut by 6 bases and J by 12 bases, with 18 bases left in between. Germline CDR1 is DFQATT and CDR2 is SNEGSKA (reference sequence). CDR3: CSALSDGKGQFF. CDR3 DNA: TGCAGTGCACTAAGCGACGGGAAGGGGCAGTTCTTC.

Ten or more counts support this clonotype. The chain joins TRBV10-3 to TRBJ2-7, with D maybe TRBD1 (6 bases). This CDR3 region has 13 residues. Germline CDR1 is ENHRY and CDR2 is SYGVKD. V was cut by 7 bases and J by 5 bases, with 15 bases left in between. The CDR3 region is CAITQGLNHEQYF. The CDR3 nucleotides read TGTGCCATCACTCAGGGGCTTAACCACGAGCAGTACTTC.

The rearrangement joins TRBV7-6 to TRBJ2-1; TRBD1 matches at 8 bases. CDR1 is SGHVS, CDR2 FNYEAQ, per germline. The CDR3 covers 15 residues. The V and J ends lost 5 bases and 4 bases, in that order; junction bases with no gene match: 7. CDR3 sequence: CASSTAGTGYNEQFF. CDR3 sequence (DNA): TGTGCCAGCAGCACCGCCGGGACAGGTTACAATGAGCAGTTCTTC.

In its sample, this clonotype was seen a few times. The gene calls are TRBV7-9 and TRBJ1-3; D is uncertain. The CDR3 spans 14 residues. From germline, CDR1 is SEHNR and CDR2 FQNEAQ (reference sequence). Deletions cut 4 bases from V and 2 bases from J, with 9 bases between. CDR3 bases: TGTGCCAGCAGCTCGTGGGCGACTGGAAACACCATATATTTT. Protein product: CASSSWATGNTIYF.

The chain employs TRBV10-3 and TRBJ2-1; D might be TRBD2 (6 bases). Germline V gene data show CDR1 as ENHRY and CDR2 as SYGVKD. The CDR3 spans 14 residues. V lost 5 bases and J 4 bases, leaving 12 bases between the germline ends. CDR3 bases: TGTGCCATCAGTACCGGGACTCCGTACAATGAGCAGTTCTTC. Translated: CAISTGTPYNEQFF.